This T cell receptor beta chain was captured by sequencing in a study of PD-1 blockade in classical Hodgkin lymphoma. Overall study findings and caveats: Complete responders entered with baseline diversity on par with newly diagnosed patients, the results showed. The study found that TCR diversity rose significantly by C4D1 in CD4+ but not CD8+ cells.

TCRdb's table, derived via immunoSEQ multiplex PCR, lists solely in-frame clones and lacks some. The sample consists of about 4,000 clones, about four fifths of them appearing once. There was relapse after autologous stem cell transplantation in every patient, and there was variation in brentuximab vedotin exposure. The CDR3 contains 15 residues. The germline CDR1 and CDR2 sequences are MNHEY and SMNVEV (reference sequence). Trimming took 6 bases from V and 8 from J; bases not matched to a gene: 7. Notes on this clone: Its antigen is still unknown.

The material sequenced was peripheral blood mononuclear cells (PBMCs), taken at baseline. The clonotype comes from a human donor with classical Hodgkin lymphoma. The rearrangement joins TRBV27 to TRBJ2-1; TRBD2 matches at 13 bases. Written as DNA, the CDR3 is TGTGCCAGCAGCCAAGGACTAGCGGGAGTCTATGAGCAGTTCTTC. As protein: CASSQGLAGVYEQFF.